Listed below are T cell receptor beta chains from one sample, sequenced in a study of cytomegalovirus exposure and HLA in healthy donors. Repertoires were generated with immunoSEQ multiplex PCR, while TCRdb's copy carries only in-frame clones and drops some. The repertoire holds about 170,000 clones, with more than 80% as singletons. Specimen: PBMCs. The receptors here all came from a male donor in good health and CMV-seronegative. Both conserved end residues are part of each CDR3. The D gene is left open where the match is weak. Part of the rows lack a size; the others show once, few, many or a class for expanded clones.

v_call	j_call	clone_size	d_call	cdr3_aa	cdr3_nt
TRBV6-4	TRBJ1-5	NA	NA	CASSDLQPQHF	TGTGCCAGCAGTGATCTTCAGCCCCAGCATTTT
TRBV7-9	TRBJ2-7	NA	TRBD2	CASSLEGLADYEQYF	TGTGCCAGCAGCTTAGAAGGACTAGCGGACTACGAGCAGTACTTC
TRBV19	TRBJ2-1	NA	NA	CASSLPLGSSYNEQFF	TGTGCCAGTAGTCTCCCACTCGGGAGCTCCTACAATGAGCAGTTCTTC
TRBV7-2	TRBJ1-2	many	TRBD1	CASSLPRGLRYGYTF	TGTGCCAGCAGCCTACCCAGGGGGCTGAGGTATGGCTACACCTTC
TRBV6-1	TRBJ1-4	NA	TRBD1	CASSPRTGFYEKLFF	TGTGCCAGCAGTCCTAGGACAGGGTTTTACGAAAAACTGTTTTTT
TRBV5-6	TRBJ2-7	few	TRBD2	CASSSSAAGVHEQYF	TGTGCCAGCAGCTCGTCAGCGGCGGGAGTACACGAGCAGTACTTC
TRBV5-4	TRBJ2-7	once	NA	CASSSRLVPYEQYF	TGTGCCAGCAGCTCGAGACTAGTCCCCTACGAGCAGTACTTC
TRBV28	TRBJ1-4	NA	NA	CASSPNRGGNEKLFF	TGTGCCAGCAGTCCAAACAGAGGGGGTAATGAAAAACTGTTTTTT
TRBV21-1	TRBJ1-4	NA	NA	CASRWTEDEKLFF	TGTGCCAGCAGATGGACAGAGGATGAAAAACTGTTTTTT
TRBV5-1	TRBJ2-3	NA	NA	CASSLVGAVSTDTQYF	TGCGCCAGCAGCTTGGTTGGGGCGGTGAGCACAGATACGCAGTATTTT
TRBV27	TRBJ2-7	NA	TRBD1	CASSSRDSFYEQYF	TGTGCCAGCAGTTCCCGGGACAGCTTCTACGAGCAGTACTTC
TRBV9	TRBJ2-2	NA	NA	CASSVDGGPEGSYLFF	TGTGCCAGCAGCGTCGACGGAGGGCCGGAGGGAAGTTATTTGTTTTTT
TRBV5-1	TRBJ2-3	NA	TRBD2	CASSLGGGSTDTQYF	TGCGCCAGCAGCTTGGGGGGGGGTAGCACAGATACGCAGTATTTT
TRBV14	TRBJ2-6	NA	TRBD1	CASSPGGFSGANVLTF	TGTGCCAGCAGCCCAGGGGGTTTCTCTGGGGCCAACGTCCTGACTTTC
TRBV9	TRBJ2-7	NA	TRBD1	CASSATGTGAGEQYF	TGTGCCAGCAGCGCTACAGGGACAGGGGCGGGGGAGCAGTACTTC
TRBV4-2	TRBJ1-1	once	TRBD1	CASSQGTGGAWAFF	TGTGCCAGCAGCCAAGGGACAGGGGGCGCTTGGGCTTTCTTT
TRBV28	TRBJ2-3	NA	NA	CASTKAGLTDTQYF	TGTGCCAGCACCAAGGCAGGGCTCACAGATACGCAGTATTTT
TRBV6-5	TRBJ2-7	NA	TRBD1	CASRPPTGSLYEQYF	TGTGCCAGCAGGCCCCCGACAGGGTCTCTTTACGAGCAGTACTTC
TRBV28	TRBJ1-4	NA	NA	CASSPRGRWDEKLFF	TGTGCCAGCAGTCCTCGAGGTCGGTGGGATGAAAAACTGTTTTTT
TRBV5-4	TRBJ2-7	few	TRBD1	CASSPPGQGVGEQYF	TGTGCCAGCAGCCCCCCGGGACAGGGGGTGGGCGAGCAGTACTTC
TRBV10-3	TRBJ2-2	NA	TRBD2	CAISGTSIDTGELFF	TGTGCCATTTCCGGGACTAGTATCGACACCGGGGAGCTGTTTTTT
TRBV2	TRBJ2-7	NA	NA	CASSEQTLGYEQYF	TGTGCCAGCAGTGAACAGACATTGGGCTACGAGCAGTACTTC
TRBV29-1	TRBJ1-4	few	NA	CSVPGTNEKLFF	TGCAGCGTTCCAGGAACTAATGAAAAACTGTTTTTT
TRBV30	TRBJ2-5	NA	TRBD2	CAGSQLAGYNQETQYF	TGTGCCGGGAGCCAGCTAGCGGGGTATAATCAAGAGACCCAGTACTTC
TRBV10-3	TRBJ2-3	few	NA	CAISGADTQYF	TGTGCCATCAGCGGAGCAGATACGCAGTATTTT
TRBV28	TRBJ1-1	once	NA	CASSIPGQNTEAFF	TGTGCCAGCAGCATCCCGGGACAGAACACTGAAGCTTTCTTT
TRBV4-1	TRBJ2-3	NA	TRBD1	CASSQGDRTVADTQYF	TGCGCCAGCAGCCAAGGGGACAGGACGGTGGCAGATACGCAGTATTTT
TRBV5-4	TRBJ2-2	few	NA	CASSLSQGPNTGELFF	TGTGCCAGCAGCTTGTCCCAGGGGCCTAACACCGGGGAGCTGTTTTTT
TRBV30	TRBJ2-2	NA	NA	CAWSVRSSGTGELFF	TGTGCCTGGAGTGTTCGGTCCTCGGGCACCGGGGAGCTGTTTTTT
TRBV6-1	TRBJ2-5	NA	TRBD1	CASSVGQGVETQYF	TGTGCCAGCAGTGTGGGACAGGGCGTAGAGACCCAGTACTTC
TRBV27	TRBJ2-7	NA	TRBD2	CASRQAGLGYEQYF	TGTGCCAGCAGGCAGGCGGGACTAGGGTACGAGCAGTACTTC
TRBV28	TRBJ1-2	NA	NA	CASSFPLGQNYGYTF	TGTGCCAGCAGTTTTCCCCTCGGACAGAACTATGGCTACACCTTC
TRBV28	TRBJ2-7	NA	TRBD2	CASSRSGGSYEQYF	TGTGCCAGCAGCCGTAGCGGGGGCTCCTACGAGCAGTACTTC
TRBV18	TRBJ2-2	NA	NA	CASSPRQTNTGELFF	TGTGCCAGCTCACCAAGACAGACGAACACCGGGGAGCTGTTTTTT
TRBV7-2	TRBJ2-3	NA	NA	CASSPLSSTDTQYF	TGTGCCAGCAGCCCCCTTTCTAGCACAGATACGCAGTATTTT
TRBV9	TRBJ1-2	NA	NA	CASSVSTRGYTF	TGTGCCAGCAGCGTATCTACCAGGGGCTACACCTTC
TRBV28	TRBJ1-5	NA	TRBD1	CASGDRGYNQPQHF	TGTGCCAGCGGAGACAGGGGATACAATCAGCCCCAGCATTTT
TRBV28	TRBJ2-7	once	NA	CASSVGTSYEQYF	TGTGCCAGCAGTGTAGGGACATCCTACGAGCAGTACTTC
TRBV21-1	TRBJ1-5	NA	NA	CASSKGSGRNQPQHF	TGTGCCAGCAGCAAAGGTTCAGGGCGGAATCAGCCCCAGCATTTT
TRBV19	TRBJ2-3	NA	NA	CASSIDGGYTDTQYF	TGTGCCAGTAGTATAGATGGAGGGTACACAGATACGCAGTATTTT